This T cell receptor beta chain was identified during a study of a mutant IDH1 vaccine in newly diagnosed glioma. Study context: Treated patients had a mean age of 40.4 years and a sex split that was roughly 62% male and approximately 38% female. The therapy given earlier, which was standard therapy, consisted of radiotherapy, temozolomide, or both, and most of the patients received both.

The CDR3 extends over 19 amino acids. V dropped 3 bases and J dropped 1; count of bases not matched to a gene: 9. The V gene's germline CDR1 is SGHVS and CDR2 FQNEAQ. Time point: baseline, week 1 (first vaccination visit). The treatment was: pre-vaccination baseline after standard-of-care therapy. The data were produced by immunoSEQ multiplex PCR, yet TCRdb's version contains in-frame clones alone and is incomplete. The table lists nearly 70,000 clones, approximately 79% of them singletons. This clone was observed once. The receptor comes from a man aged 45-65 years with glioma. The chain combines TRBV7-8 with TRBJ2-6; 10 nucleotides align to TRBD2. The sequences come from PBMCs, collected from a glioma patient treated with radiotherapy, temozolomide or both. The CDR3 sequence is CASSFFSGGSGSGANVLTF. The CDR3 nucleotides read TGTGCCAGCAGCTTCTTTAGCGGGGGGAGCGGATCTGGGGCCAACGTCCTGACTTTC.